The 16 T cell receptor beta chains below come from one sample, sequenced in a study of blood T cells in healthy people across ages. Sample-barcoded 5' priming and a J-beta primer mix drove a second PCR of about 7 to 11 cycles. TCRdb itself ran the 5' RACE reads through MiXCR, one entry per CDR3 protein. The table shows hundreds of thousands of distinct CDR3 sequences, with around 24% occurring only once. These same data were also listed under a study on T cells of mothers and their children.

Sequenced material: blood. Every receptor here comes from a boy aged 5 to 17 in good health.

A few counts support this clonotype. J is TRBJ2-1 and V is TRBV18, with 9 bases lining up with TRBD1. The CDR3 sequence is 18 residues long. Trimming at V came to 2 bases and at J to 5 bases, leaving 13 bases not matched to a gene. Germline V gene lookup returns CDR1 KGHSH and CDR2 LQKENI. CDR3 nucleotide sequence: TGTGCCAGCTCACCAGTCCCGGGACAGGGTTTGGGGCACAATGAGCAGTTCTTC. Its protein product is CASSPVPGQGLGHNEQFF.

The gene calls are TRBV21-1 and TRBJ1-5; the tabulated D call, TRBD1, remains unverified against the DNA. TRBV21-1 is classified as a pseudogene. The CDR3 sequence is 15 residues long. Here the CDR3 reads CASSNGQGRNQPQHF. The CDR3, as DNA: TGTGCCAGCAGCAATGGACAGGGTCGCAATCAGCCCCAGCATTTT.

The gene calls are TRBV5-5 and TRBJ2-1; 8 positions match TRBD2. This CDR3 contains 14 residues. Unmatched junction bases numbered 11, after V lost 5 bases and J lost 10 bases. The germline gives CDR1 SGHKS, CDR2 YYEKEE (reference sequence). The CDR3 here is CASSPGLGFREQFF. The CDR3 nucleotides are TGTGCCAGCAGTCCGGGACTAGGCTTCCGCGAGCAGTTCTTC. The full variable domain, with the rest looked up from reference TRBV5-5 and TRBJ2-1, is DAGVTQSPTHLIKTRGQQVTLRCSPISGHKSVSWYQQVLGQGPQFIFQYYEKEERGRGNFPDRFSARQFPNYSSELNVNALLLGDSALYLCASSPGLGFREQFFGPGTRLTVL.

The rearrangement joins TRBV16 to TRBJ2-1; possible D gene TRBD2, 5 bases. CDR3 length: 11 residues. Trimming stripped 7 bases from V and 16 bases from J, with 17 bases between. CDR1 KGHSY and CDR2 FQNENV come from the germline V gene. The CDR3 nucleotides are TGTGCCAGCAACACACTGGGAGAGCGATTCTTC. Translation gives CASNTLGERFF.

In DNA form, the CDR3 reads TGCAGTGCAAGGACAGGGGGTCCGGGAAAACTGTTTTTT. It yields the protein CSARTGGPGKLFF. The chain combines TRBV20-1 with TRBJ1-4; TRBD1 matches at 10 bases. CDR1 is DFQATT, CDR2 SNEGSKA, per germline (reference sequence). This CDR3 has 13 amino acids. With 6 bases clipped from V and 10 bases from J, the junction kept 8 bases outside the gene matches.

The chain couples TRBV20-1 to TRBJ2-5; no clear D gene. Germline V lookup: CDR1 DFQATT, CDR2 SNEGSKA (reference sequence). The CDR3 contains 12 residues. Trimming stripped 8 bases from V and 7 bases from J, with 17 bases between. CDR3 nucleotides: TGCAGTACTCCCCCCCTGTTCGGGACCCAGTACTTC. Its translation: CSTPPLFGTQYF.

This clonotype has just a few counts. This chain joins TRBV10-3 and TRBJ2-1; 9 bases fit TRBD2. The V segment lost 3 bases and the J segment 5 bases; nucleotides outside the gene matches: 5. Germline V lookup: CDR1 ENHRY, CDR2 SYGVKD. The length of the CDR3 is 15 residues. The CDR3 spells CAISEGSGGNNEQFF. The DNA for the CDR3 is TGTGCCATCAGTGAAGGTAGCGGGGGAAACAATGAGCAGTTCTTC.

This clonotype was counted between two and nine times. The V and J genes are TRBV12-3 or TRBV12-4 and TRBJ2-7; D is perhaps TRBD1 (6 bases). Trimming cost V 3 bases and J 4 bases, with 10 bases left between them. The CDR3 sequence is 13 residues long. The CDR3 coding sequence is TGTGCCAGCAGTTTTCAGGGGTATTACGAGCAGTACGTC. Its translation is CASSFQGYYEQYV.

The chain links TRBV24-1 to TRBJ2-1; no firm D call. V lost 12 bases to trimming and J lost 6 bases, with 17 bases between them. The germline gives CDR1 KGHDR, CDR2 SFDVKD. The CDR3 contains 13 residues. The CDR3 sequence is CAAELEITNEQFF. DNA for the CDR3: TGTGCCGCCGAGCTGGAGATAACCAATGAGCAGTTCTTC.

This clonotype was seen a few times. The chain links TRBV27 to TRBJ2-1; no definite D call. Germline V gives CDR1 MNHEY, CDR2 SMNVEV (reference sequence). V dropped 5 bases and J dropped 2 bases, with 13 bases sitting between them. The CDR3 covers 15 residues. CDR3 sequence reads: CASSPPWGTYNEQFF. CDR3 bases: TGTGCCAGCAGTCCCCCCTGGGGTACCTACAATGAGCAGTTCTTC.

This chain links TRBV2 with TRBJ1-2; 7 nucleotides agree with TRBD1. The V gene end was trimmed by 4 bases and the J gene end by 4 bases; junction bases not matched to a gene: 3. The CDR3 sequence is 13 residues long. The germline gives CDR1 SNHLY, CDR2 FYNNEI. CDR3 coding DNA: TGTGCCAGCAGTGCAGGGGGGGCCTATGGCTACACCTTC. Amino acid sequence: CASSAGGAYGYTF.

This clonotype was found once. J is TRBJ1-1 and V is TRBV2; D is undetermined. Trimming removed 5 bases at V and 6 bases at J, with 19 bases between. Germline V gives CDR1 SNHLY, CDR2 FYNNEI. The CDR3 loop spans 15 amino acids. Here the CDR3 reads CASSKSSRGRAEAFF. The CDR3 DNA reads as TGTGCCAGCAGTAAAAGTTCGCGGGGAAGGGCTGAAGCTTTCTTT.

The chain employs TRBV10-3 and TRBJ2-5; the D gene is possibly TRBD1 (5 bases). The CDR3 consists of 16 residues. Trimming stripped 0 bases from V and 7 bases from J, with 18 bases between. CDR1 ENHRY and CDR2 SYGVKD come from the germline V gene. The CDR3 coding sequence is TGTGCCATCAGTGAGTCAGACTTGACAGCTGGGGTGACCCAGTACTTC. This gives the protein CAISESDLTAGVTQYF.

This chain joins TRBV7-9 and TRBJ2-7, with a tentative D call TRBD2 (6 bases). The CDR3 is made up of 13 amino acids. The V and J ends lost 4 bases and 3 bases respectively, with 10 bases between them. Looked up from germline, CDR1 is SEHNR and CDR2 is FQNEAQ (reference sequence). CDR3 nucleotides: TGTGCCAGCAGCTCGGGGGTAATCTACGAGCAGTACTTC. It is translated as CASSSGVIYEQYF.

This clonotype was picked up a small number of times. The chain combines TRBV20-1 with TRBJ2-2; 7 bases line up with TRBD1. This CDR3 spans 15 amino acids. Germline V gene sequence: CDR1 DFQATT, CDR2 SNEGSKA (reference sequence). In DNA, the CDR3 is TGCGGAACCTTTAGAGGGGGCTCAAACACCGGGGAGCTGTTTTTT. Protein: CGTFRGGSNTGELFF.

In its sample, this clonotype was seen a few times. The rearrangement joins TRBV7-2 to TRBJ2-5, with 8 bases identical to TRBD2. The CDR3 runs to 17 residues. J lost 6 bases, V lost 1 base, and 13 bases had no gene match. CDR1 is SGHTA and CDR2 is FQGNSA in the germline V gene. The CDR3 region is CASSLVSSSGERKTQYF. In nucleotides, the CDR3 is TGTGCCAGCAGCTTAGTTTCTAGTAGCGGGGAACGGAAGACCCAGTACTTC.